This TCR beta chain derives from a study of blood T cell repertoires in COVID-19. The table came from immunoSEQ multiplex PCR; TCRdb's copy has only in-frame clones and leaves some out. The data show about 250,000 clones, with 80% to 90% seen just once and 2.5% to 3.5% held by the top ten. The CDR3 covers 16 residues. Trimming took 1 base from V and 1 from J; bases not matched to a gene: 6. Germline CDR1 is SGHDT and CDR2 is YYEEEE. The sequencing input was peripheral blood. The gene calls are TRBV5-6 and TRBJ1-1; 8 bases line up with TRBD1. The clonotype originates from a young woman with active or convalescent COVID-19. CDR3 sequence (DNA): TGTGCCAGCAGCTTGTGGACAGGGACGGGGAACACTGAAGCTTTCTTT. Its translation: CASSLWTGTGNTEAFF.